Sequencing of this T cell receptor (beta chain) was carried out in a study of a mutant IDH1 vaccine in newly diagnosed glioma. Study-wide background: The therapy given earlier, which was standard therapy, consisted of radiotherapy, temozolomide, or both, and most of the patients received both.

About this clone: The target antigen is unknown.

The time point denotes: baseline, week 1 (first vaccination visit). Sample treatment: pre-vaccination baseline after standard-of-care therapy. V shed 1 base and J shed 5 bases, with 17 bases lying between them. In germline, CDR1 is SEHNR, CDR2 FQNEAQ (reference sequence). CDR3 size: 16 residues. TCRdb keeps only in-frame clones here, not all; method: immunoSEQ multiplex PCR. The sample lists approximately 92,000 clones; roughly 78% were seen once. Study findings and constraints: The vaccine induced immune responses, and these occurred in around 93% of patients.

The chain recombines TRBV7-9 with TRBJ1-2, with a possible D match to TRBD1 (5 bases). This sample comprised PBMCs, obtained from a glioma patient treated with radiotherapy, temozolomide or both. This clonotype originated in a man aged 40-55 years with glioma. CDR3 sequence reads: CASSLGGGRGLYGYTF. Here the CDR3 DNA reads TGTGCCAGCAGCTTAGGCGGAGGGAGGGGTTTATATGGCTACACCTTC.